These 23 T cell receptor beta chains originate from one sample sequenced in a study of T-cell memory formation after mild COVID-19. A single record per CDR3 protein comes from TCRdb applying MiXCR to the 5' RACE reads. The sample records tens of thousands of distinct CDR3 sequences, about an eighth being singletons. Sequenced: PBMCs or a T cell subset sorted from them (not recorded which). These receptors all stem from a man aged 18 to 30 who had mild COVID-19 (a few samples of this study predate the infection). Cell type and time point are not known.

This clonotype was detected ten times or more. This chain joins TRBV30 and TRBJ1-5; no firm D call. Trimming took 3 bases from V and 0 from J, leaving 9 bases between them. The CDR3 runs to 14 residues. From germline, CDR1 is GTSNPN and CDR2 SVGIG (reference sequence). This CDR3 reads CAWRSTYSNQPQHF. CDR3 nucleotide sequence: TGTGCCTGGAGGTCCACTTATAGCAATCAGCCCCAGCATTTT.

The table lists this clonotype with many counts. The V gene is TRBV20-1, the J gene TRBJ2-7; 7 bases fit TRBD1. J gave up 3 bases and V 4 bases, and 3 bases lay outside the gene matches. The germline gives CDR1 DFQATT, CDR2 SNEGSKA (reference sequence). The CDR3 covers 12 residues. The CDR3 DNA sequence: TGCAGTGCTACAGGGGGTAACTACGAGCAGTACTTC. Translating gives CSATGGNYEQYF.

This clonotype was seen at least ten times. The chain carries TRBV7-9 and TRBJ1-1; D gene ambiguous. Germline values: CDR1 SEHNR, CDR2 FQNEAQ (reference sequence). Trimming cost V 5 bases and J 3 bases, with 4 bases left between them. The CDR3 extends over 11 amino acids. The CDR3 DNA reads TGTGCCAGCAGCCGGTACACTGAAGCTTTCTTT. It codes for CASSRYTEAFF.

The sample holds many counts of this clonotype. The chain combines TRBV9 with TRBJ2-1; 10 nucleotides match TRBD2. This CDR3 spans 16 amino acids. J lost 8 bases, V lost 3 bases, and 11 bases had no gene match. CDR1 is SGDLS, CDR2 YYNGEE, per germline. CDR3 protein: CASSASQAGGQDEQFF. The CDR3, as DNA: TGTGCCAGCAGCGCCAGTCAAGCGGGGGGGCAGGATGAGCAGTTCTTC.

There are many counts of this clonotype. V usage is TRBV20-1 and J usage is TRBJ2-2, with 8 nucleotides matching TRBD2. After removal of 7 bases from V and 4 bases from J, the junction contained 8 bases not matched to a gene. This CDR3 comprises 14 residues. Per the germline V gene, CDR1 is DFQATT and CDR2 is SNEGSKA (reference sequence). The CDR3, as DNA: TGCAGTGTAACCGGGACTAGGTCCACCGGGGAGCTGTTTTTT. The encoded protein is CSVTGTRSTGELFF.

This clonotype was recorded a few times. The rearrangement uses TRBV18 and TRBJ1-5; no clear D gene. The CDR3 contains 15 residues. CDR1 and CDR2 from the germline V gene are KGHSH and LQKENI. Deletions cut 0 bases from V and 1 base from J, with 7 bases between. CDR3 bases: TGTGCCAGCTCACCACCCCTTGGAAGCAATCAGCCCCAGCATTTT. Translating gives CASSPPLGSNQPQHF.

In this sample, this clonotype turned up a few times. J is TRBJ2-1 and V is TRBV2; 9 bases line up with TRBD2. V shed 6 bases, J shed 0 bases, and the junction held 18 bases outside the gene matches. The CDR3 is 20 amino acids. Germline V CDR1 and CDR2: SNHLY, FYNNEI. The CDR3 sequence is CASRPRGAGGLSGSYNEQFF. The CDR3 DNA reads TGTGCCAGCAGGCCCAGGGGAGCGGGGGGCCTGTCTGGCTCCTACAATGAGCAGTTCTTC.

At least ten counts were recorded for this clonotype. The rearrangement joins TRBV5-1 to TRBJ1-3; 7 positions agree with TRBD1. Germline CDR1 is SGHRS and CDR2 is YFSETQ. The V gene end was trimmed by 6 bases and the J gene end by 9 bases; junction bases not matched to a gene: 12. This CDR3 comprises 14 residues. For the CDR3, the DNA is TGCGCCAGCACGCCTGGGACAGCCGAGGGCACCATATATTTT. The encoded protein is CASTPGTAEGTIYF.

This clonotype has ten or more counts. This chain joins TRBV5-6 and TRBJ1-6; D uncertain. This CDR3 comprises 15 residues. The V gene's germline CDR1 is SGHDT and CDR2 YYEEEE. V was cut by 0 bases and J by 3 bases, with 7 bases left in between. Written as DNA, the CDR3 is TGTGCCAGCAGCTTGGACGGATACTATAATTCACCCCTCCACTTT. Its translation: CASSLDGYYNSPLHF.

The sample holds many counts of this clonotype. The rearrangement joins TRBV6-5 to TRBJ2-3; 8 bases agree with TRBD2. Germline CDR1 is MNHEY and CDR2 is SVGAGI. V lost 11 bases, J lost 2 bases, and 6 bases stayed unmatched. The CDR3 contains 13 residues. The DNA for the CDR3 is TGTGCCGCTCAGCGGGGGCCCACAGATACGCAGTATTTT. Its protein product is CAAQRGPTDTQYF.

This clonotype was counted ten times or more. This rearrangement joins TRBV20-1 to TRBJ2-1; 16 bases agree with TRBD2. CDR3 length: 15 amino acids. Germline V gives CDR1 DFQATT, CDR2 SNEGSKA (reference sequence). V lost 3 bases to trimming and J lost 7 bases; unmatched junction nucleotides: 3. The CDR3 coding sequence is TGCAGTGCTAGGAGGGGACTAGCGGGGGGGAATGAGCAGTTCTTC. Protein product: CSARRGLAGGNEQFF.

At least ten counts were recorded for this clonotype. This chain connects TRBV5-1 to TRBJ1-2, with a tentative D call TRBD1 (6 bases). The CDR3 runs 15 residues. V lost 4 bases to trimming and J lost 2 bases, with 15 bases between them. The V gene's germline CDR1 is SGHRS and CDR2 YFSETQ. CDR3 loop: CASSPDGQWNYGYTF. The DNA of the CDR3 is TGCGCCAGCAGCCCGGACGGACAGTGGAACTATGGCTACACCTTC.

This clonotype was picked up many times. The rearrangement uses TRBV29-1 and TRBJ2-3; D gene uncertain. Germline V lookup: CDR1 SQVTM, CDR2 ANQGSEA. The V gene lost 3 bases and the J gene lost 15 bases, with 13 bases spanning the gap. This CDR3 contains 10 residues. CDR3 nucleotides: TGCAGCGTTGAGTTCCCGACCACTTATTTT. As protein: CSVEFPTTYF.

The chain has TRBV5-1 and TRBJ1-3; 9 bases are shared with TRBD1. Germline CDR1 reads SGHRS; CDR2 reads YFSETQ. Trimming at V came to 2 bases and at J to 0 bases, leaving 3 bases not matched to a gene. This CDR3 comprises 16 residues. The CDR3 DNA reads TGCGCCAGCAGCTTTGACAGGGGGGACTCTGGAAACACCATATATTTT. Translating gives CASSFDRGDSGNTIYF.

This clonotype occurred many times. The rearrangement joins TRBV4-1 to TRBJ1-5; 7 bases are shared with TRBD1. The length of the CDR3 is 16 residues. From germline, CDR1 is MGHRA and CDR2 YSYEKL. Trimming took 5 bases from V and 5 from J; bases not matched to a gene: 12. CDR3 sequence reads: CASSLRQGRGYQPQHF. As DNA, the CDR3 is TGCGCCAGCAGCTTACGACAGGGCAGGGGGTATCAGCCCCAGCATTTT.

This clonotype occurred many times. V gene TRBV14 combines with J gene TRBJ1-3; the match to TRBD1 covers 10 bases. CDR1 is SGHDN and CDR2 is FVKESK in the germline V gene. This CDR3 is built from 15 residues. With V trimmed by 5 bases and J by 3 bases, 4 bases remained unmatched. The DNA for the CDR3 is TGTGCCAGCAGCAGACAGGGGGCTCGTGGAAACACCATATATTTT. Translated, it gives CASSRQGARGNTIYF.

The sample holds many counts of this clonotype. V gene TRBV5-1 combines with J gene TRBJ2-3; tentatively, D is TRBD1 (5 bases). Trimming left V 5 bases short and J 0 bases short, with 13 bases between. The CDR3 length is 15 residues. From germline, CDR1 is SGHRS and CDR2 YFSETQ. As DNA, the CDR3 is TGCGCCAGCAGGGTCCCTTGGGGCAGCACAGATACGCAGTATTTT. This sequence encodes CASRVPWGSTDTQYF.

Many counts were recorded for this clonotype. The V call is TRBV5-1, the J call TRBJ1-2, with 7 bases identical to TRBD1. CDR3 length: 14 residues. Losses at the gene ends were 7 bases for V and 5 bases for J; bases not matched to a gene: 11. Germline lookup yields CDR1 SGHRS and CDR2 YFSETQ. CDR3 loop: CASYPGQQTYGYTF. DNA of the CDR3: TGCGCCAGCTACCCGGGACAGCAAACTTATGGCTACACCTTC.

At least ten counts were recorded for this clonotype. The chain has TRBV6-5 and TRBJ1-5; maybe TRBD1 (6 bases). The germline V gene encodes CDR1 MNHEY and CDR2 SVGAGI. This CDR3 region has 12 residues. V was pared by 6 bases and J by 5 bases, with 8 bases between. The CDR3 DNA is TGTGCCAGCAGGAGGGGGGATCAGCCCCAGCATTTT. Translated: CASRRGDQPQHF.

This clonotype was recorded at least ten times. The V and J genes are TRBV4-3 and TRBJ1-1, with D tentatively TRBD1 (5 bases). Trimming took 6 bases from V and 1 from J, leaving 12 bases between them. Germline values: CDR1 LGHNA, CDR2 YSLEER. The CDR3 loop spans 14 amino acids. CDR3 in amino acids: CASSWGTQNTEAFF. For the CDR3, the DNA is TGCGCCAGCAGTTGGGGGACCCAGAACACTGAAGCTTTCTTT.

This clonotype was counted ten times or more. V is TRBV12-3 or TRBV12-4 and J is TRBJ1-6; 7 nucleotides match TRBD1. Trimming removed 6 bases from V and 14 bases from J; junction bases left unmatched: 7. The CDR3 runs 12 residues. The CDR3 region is CASSTGASALHF. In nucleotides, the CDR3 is TGTGCCAGCAGCACAGGGGCGTCAGCCCTCCACTTT.

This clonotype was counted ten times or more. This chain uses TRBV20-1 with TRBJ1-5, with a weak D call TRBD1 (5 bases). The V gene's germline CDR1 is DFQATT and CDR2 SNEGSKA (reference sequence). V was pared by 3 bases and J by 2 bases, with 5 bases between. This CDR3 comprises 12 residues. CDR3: CSARTGNQPQHF. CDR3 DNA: TGCAGTGCTAGGACAGGCAATCAGCCCCAGCATTTT.

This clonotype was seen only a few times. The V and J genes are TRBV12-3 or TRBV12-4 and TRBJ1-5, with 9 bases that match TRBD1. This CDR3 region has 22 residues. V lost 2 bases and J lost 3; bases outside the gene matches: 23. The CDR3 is CASSLRLAFRPDRGRNNQPQHF. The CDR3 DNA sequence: TGTGCCAGCAGTTTAAGATTAGCCTTTCGGCCGGACAGGGGAAGAAACAATCAGCCCCAGCATTTT.